The 10 T cell receptor beta chains below come from one sample, sequenced in a study of blood T cells in healthy people across ages. A J-beta primer mix and a sample-barcoded 5' primer were used in a second PCR of roughly 6 to 12 cycles. From the 5' RACE reads, TCRdb called clonotypes with MiXCR, one entry per CDR3 protein. The table lists 1.5 million to 2 million distinct CDR3 sequences, around 35% of them singletons. The specimen sequenced was blood. The source is a young woman in good health.

The chain combines TRBV15 with TRBJ1-1; D is uncertain. V shed 0 bases and J shed 3 bases, with 5 bases lying between them. The CDR3 is 13 residues long. CDR1 and CDR2 (germline): LNHNV, YYDKDF (reference sequence). DNA for the CDR3: TGTGCCACCAGCAGAGAAGGACACACTGAAGCTTTCTTT. Encoded protein: CATSREGHTEAFF.

The J gene is TRBJ2-1, the V gene TRBV20-1; 12 positions match TRBD2. Trimming removed 2 bases from V and 7 bases from J; junction bases left unmatched: 9. Germline V gene lookup returns CDR1 DFQATT and CDR2 SNEGSKA (reference sequence). This CDR3 spans 16 amino acids. This CDR3 is CSARPLTSGSFNEQFF. Written as DNA, the CDR3 is TGCAGTGCTAGACCATTGACTAGCGGGAGTTTTAATGAGCAGTTCTTC.

The V gene is TRBV22-1, the J gene TRBJ1-5. TRBV22-1 is labeled a pseudogene. This CDR3 region has 15 residues. This CDR3 is CPGSARKQPNQPQHF. DNA for the CDR3: TGTCCTGGGAGCGCACGTAAACAGCCCAATCAGCCCCAGCATTTT.

This clonotype was seen just once. J is TRBJ2-3 and V is TRBV10-2; D ambiguous. The CDR3 contains 12 residues. Germline values: CDR1 WSHSY, CDR2 SAAADI. V lost 2 bases to trimming and J lost 5 bases, with 5 bases between them. As DNA, the CDR3 is TGCGCCAGCAGTGAGGAGAAAGATACGCAGTATTTT. It encodes CASSEEKDTQYF.

This clonotype was seen a handful of times. The rearrangement uses TRBV9 and TRBJ2-1, with D uncertain. The CDR3 runs 15 residues. CDR1 SGDLS and CDR2 YYNGEE come from the germline V gene. V lost 0 bases, J lost 3 bases, and 10 bases lay in between. CDR3 in DNA: TGTGCCAGCAGCGTAGTCGGCGGATACTACAATGAGCAGTTCTTC. Residues: CASSVVGGYYNEQFF.

This clonotype was detected a few times. The genes are TRBV27 and TRBJ2-7; 15 bases are a match to TRBD2. The CDR3 has 17 amino acids. Germline trimming cut 4 bases from V and 4 bases from J; bases unmatched to any gene: 8. Germline V gene sequence: CDR1 MNHEY, CDR2 SMNVEV (reference sequence). This CDR3 reads CASSSRTSGRAVYEQYF. The CDR3 nucleotides are TGTGCCAGCAGTTCCCGGACTAGCGGGAGGGCCGTATACGAGCAGTACTTC.

There are a few counts of this clonotype. The genes are TRBV27 and TRBJ2-5; either TRBD1 or TRBD2 may supply D (5 bases each). The V gene lost 6 bases and the J gene lost 11 bases, with 19 bases spanning the gap. Germline-derived CDR1 and CDR2 are MNHEY and SMNVEV (reference sequence). This CDR3 spans 13 amino acids. The DNA of the CDR3 is TGTGCCAGCAGGAGAGAGGGGATCAATGAGCAGTACTTC. This sequence encodes CASRREGINEQYF.

This clonotype was observed a handful of times. The chain couples TRBV5-1 to TRBJ2-5; maybe TRBD1 (5 bases). The V end was cut by 1 base, the J end by 5 bases, with 15 bases between. The CDR3 extends over 15 amino acids. The germline V gene has CDR1 SGHRS and CDR2 YFSETQ. The CDR3 reads CASSLQGTSGETQYF. The CDR3 bases are TGCGCCAGCAGCTTGCAGGGTACCTCCGGTGAGACCCAGTACTTC.

The chain is built from TRBV6-1 and TRBJ2-1, with TRBD2 matching 7 bases. Germline trimming cut 6 bases from V and 2 bases from J; bases unmatched to any gene: 13. This CDR3 comprises 17 residues. Germline V gene lookup returns CDR1 MNHNS and CDR2 SASEGT. Here the CDR3 reads CASSTLWEGLTYNEQFF. CDR3 nucleotide sequence: TGTGCCAGCAGCACGCTTTGGGAGGGCCTAACCTACAATGAGCAGTTCTTC.

A note on this clonotype: This may be a read error: a much more frequent sequence differs by one nucleotide. The chain joins TRBV20-1 to TRBJ2-7; 14 bases align to TRBD2. The length of the CDR3 is 12 residues. Germline CDR1 DFQATT, CDR2 SNEGSKA (reference sequence). CDR3 bases: TGCAGTGCCGGACTAGCGGGAGGCGAGCAGTGCTTC. Translating gives CSAGLAGGEQCF.